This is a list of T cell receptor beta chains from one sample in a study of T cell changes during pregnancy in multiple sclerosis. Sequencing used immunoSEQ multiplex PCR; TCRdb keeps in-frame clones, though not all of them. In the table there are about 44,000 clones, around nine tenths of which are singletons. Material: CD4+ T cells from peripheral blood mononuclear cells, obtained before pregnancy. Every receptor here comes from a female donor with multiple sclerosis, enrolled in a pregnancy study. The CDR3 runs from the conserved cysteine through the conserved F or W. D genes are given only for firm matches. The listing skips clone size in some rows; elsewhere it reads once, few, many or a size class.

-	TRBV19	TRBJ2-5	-	CASQSGDARDTQYF	TGTGCCAGTCAATCGGGGGACGCCCGGGATACCCAGTACTTC
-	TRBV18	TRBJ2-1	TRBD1	CASSPQGQRIYNEQFF	TGTGCCAGCTCACCACAGGGACAGAGAATTTACAATGAGCAGTTCTTC
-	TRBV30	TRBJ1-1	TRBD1	CAWGTGRDTEAFF	TGTGCCTGGGGGACAGGGCGGGACACTGAAGCTTTCTTT
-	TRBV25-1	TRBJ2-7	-	CASSANQGVRDRAYEQYF	TGTGCCAGCAGTGCCAACCAGGGGGTGCGGGACCGAGCCTACGAGCAGTACTTC
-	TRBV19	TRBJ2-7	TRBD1	CASSMGQGNYEQYF	TGTGCCAGTAGTATGGGACAGGGGAACTACGAGCAGTACTTC
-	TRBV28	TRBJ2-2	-	CATSRRGFSGELFF	TGTGCCACTTCAAGGCGGGGATTTTCCGGGGAGCTGTTTTTT
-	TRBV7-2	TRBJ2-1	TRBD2	CASSLALTSGGRYNEQFF	TGTGCCAGCAGCTTAGCGCTAACTAGCGGGGGTCGATACAATGAGCAGTTCTTC
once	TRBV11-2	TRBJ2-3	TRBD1	CASSLGDRPPDTQYF	TGTGCCAGCAGCTTAGGGGACAGACCGCCGGATACGCAGTATTTT
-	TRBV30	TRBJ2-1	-	CAWSLTDEQFF	TGTGCCTGGAGTCTAACCGATGAGCAGTTCTTC
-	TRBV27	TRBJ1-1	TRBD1	CASHPEDRTSLAFF	TGTGCCAGCCATCCTGAGGACAGGACCTCATTAGCTTTCTTT
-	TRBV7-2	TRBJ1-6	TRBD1	CASSLLRDRGSPLHF	TGTGCCAGCAGCTTACTCCGGGACAGGGGTTCACCCCTCCACTTT
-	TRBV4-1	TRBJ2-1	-	CASSIRFEGGISSYNEQFF	TGCGCCAGCAGCATCCGATTCGAAGGCGGGATCTCCTCCTACAATGAGCAGTTCTTC